Listed below are T cell receptor beta chains from one sample, sequenced in a study of blood T cell repertoires in COVID-19. This table comes from immunoSEQ multiplex PCR, and its TCRdb copy is limited to in-frame clones, with some not included. The sample has under 300,000 clones; 86% are singletons. Sequenced: peripheral blood. All receptors come from a man aged 25-45 years who had recovered from COVID-19. Each CDR3 is given with its conserved first and last residue. The order of the fields is D gene, clone size, V gene, J gene, CDR3 protein, CDR3 DNA. The D gene is left open where the match is weak. Rows may omit the clone size; those that give it use once, few, many or a size class.

d_gene: TRBD2
abundance: .
v_gene: TRBV25-1
j_gene: TRBJ2-7
CDR3aa: CASSGVKAGYSSYEQYF
CDR3nt: TGTGCCAGCAGTGGGGTTAAAGCGGGGTATAGCTCCTACGAGCAGTACTTC

d_gene: .
abundance: .
v_gene: TRBV30
j_gene: TRBJ2-3
CDR3aa: CAWSESSTLTDTQYF
CDR3nt: TGTGCCTGGAGTGAGTCAAGCACCCTCACAGATACGCAGTATTTT

d_gene: TRBD1
abundance: .
v_gene: TRBV6-1
j_gene: TRBJ2-7
CDR3aa: CASSEQPGQSYEQYF
CDR3nt: TGTGCCAGCAGTGAACAACCGGGACAGTCCTACGAGCAGTACTTC

d_gene: TRBD1
abundance: .
v_gene: TRBV7-9
j_gene: TRBJ1-2
CDR3aa: CASGPLNRGWGYTF
CDR3nt: TGTGCCAGCGGACCACTCAACAGGGGTTGGGGCTACACCTTC

d_gene: TRBD1
abundance: .
v_gene: TRBV19
j_gene: TRBJ1-1
CDR3aa: CASSYTGGNYRNTEAFF
CDR3nt: TGTGCCAGTAGTTATACAGGGGGCAATTATCGGAACACTGAAGCTTTCTTT

d_gene: TRBD1
abundance: .
v_gene: TRBV19
j_gene: TRBJ1-1
CDR3aa: CASSIDLGQATNTEAFF
CDR3nt: TGTGCCAGTAGTATAGATCTGGGACAGGCTACGAACACTGAAGCTTTCTTT

d_gene: .
abundance: .
v_gene: TRBV25-1
j_gene: TRBJ1-4
CDR3aa: CASSGYQGGREKLFF
CDR3nt: TGTGCCAGCAGTGGCTATCAGGGAGGCCGGGAAAAACTGTTTTTT

d_gene: .
abundance: .
v_gene: TRBV11-2
j_gene: TRBJ2-2
CDR3aa: CASSLLRLALGGELFF
CDR3nt: TGTGCCAGCAGCTTACTCCGGCTAGCATTGGGCGGGGAGCTGTTTTTT

d_gene: .
abundance: .
v_gene: TRBV28
j_gene: TRBJ1-5
CDR3aa: CASSFGPQHF
CDR3nt: TGTGCCAGCAGTTTCGGGCCCCAGCATTTT

d_gene: .
abundance: .
v_gene: TRBV18
j_gene: TRBJ2-7
CDR3aa: CASSPLRGYEQYF
CDR3nt: TGTGCCAGCTCACCTCTGCGGGGCTACGAGCAGTACTTC

d_gene: .
abundance: .
v_gene: TRBV12-3/TRBV12-4
j_gene: TRBJ1-1
CDR3aa: CASSLAQGGEAFF
CDR3nt: TGTGCCAGCAGTTTAGCGCAGGGAGGGGAAGCTTTCTTT

d_gene: TRBD2
abundance: .
v_gene: TRBV6-2/TRBV6-3
j_gene: TRBJ2-6
CDR3aa: CASSAPGGGSGANVLTF
CDR3nt: TGTGCCAGCAGTGCCCCGGGGGGTGGTTCTGGGGCCAACGTCCTGACTTTC

d_gene: TRBD2
abundance: .
v_gene: TRBV20-1
j_gene: TRBJ2-7
CDR3aa: CSASLPGLPYYEQYF
CDR3nt: TGCAGTGCTAGTCTTCCGGGACTACCCTACTACGAGCAGTACTTC

d_gene: .
abundance: .
v_gene: TRBV19
j_gene: TRBJ1-1
CDR3aa: CASSPRGNTEAFF
CDR3nt: TGTGCCAGTAGTCCCAGGGGGAACACTGAAGCTTTCTTT

d_gene: .
abundance: .
v_gene: TRBV30
j_gene: TRBJ2-7
CDR3aa: CAWSVPLGGGGAYEQYF
CDR3nt: TGTGCCTGGAGTGTACCCCTTGGAGGGGGCGGGGCCTACGAGCAGTACTTC

d_gene: .
abundance: .
v_gene: TRBV10-1
j_gene: TRBJ2-3
CDR3aa: CATPPDKAGNNTDTQYF
CDR3nt: TGCGCCACACCCCCGGACAAGGCGGGGAATAACACAGATACGCAGTATTTT

d_gene: .
abundance: .
v_gene: TRBV7-9
j_gene: TRBJ2-7
CDR3aa: CASSPLTGSSEQYF
CDR3nt: TGTGCCAGCAGCCCATTAACAGGGTCGTCCGAGCAGTACTTC

d_gene: TRBD1
abundance: .
v_gene: TRBV15
j_gene: TRBJ2-2
CDR3aa: CATSRAGTANTGELFF
CDR3nt: TGTGCCACCAGCAGGGCTGGGACAGCGAACACCGGGGAGCTGTTTTTT

d_gene: .
abundance: .
v_gene: TRBV10-1
j_gene: TRBJ2-7
CDR3aa: CASSEISLPYEQYF
CDR3nt: TGCGCCAGCAGTGAGATTTCCCTACCCTACGAGCAGTACTTC

d_gene: TRBD2
abundance: .
v_gene: TRBV27
j_gene: TRBJ2-2
CDR3aa: CATYPWGGGANTGELFF
CDR3nt: TGTGCCACCTATCCTTGGGGCGGGGGGGCGAACACCGGGGAGCTGTTTTTT

d_gene: .
abundance: .
v_gene: TRBV12-3/TRBV12-4
j_gene: TRBJ1-5
CDR3aa: CASSLREQPQHF
CDR3nt: TGTGCCAGCAGTTTGAGGGAACAGCCCCAGCATTTT

d_gene: .
abundance: few
v_gene: TRBV2
j_gene: TRBJ1-2
CDR3aa: CASTIGRESFYGYTF
CDR3nt: TGTGCCAGCACGATAGGACGGGAATCCTTCTATGGCTACACCTTC

d_gene: .
abundance: .
v_gene: TRBV5-4
j_gene: TRBJ2-7
CDR3aa: CASSFGPDTYEQYF
CDR3nt: TGTGCCAGCAGCTTTGGTCCAGACACCTACGAGCAGTACTTC

d_gene: TRBD1
abundance: .
v_gene: TRBV7-7
j_gene: TRBJ1-5
CDR3aa: CASSLTGVSNQPQHF
CDR3nt: TGTGCCAGCAGCTTAACAGGGGTGAGCAATCAGCCCCAGCATTTT

d_gene: TRBD1
abundance: .
v_gene: TRBV6-5
j_gene: TRBJ1-2
CDR3aa: CASSYSTGGSYGYTF
CDR3nt: TGTGCCAGCAGTTACTCGACAGGGGGCAGCTATGGCTACACCTTC

d_gene: .
abundance: .
v_gene: TRBV6-5
j_gene: TRBJ1-1
CDR3aa: CANARGGVGEAFF
CDR3nt: TGTGCCAACGCGCGAGGGGGGGTCGGTGAAGCTTTCTTT

d_gene: .
abundance: .
v_gene: TRBV6-5
j_gene: TRBJ2-5
CDR3aa: CASKIGGRETQYF
CDR3nt: TGTGCCAGCAAGATCGGGGGGCGGGAGACCCAGTACTTC

d_gene: .
abundance: .
v_gene: TRBV6-2/TRBV6-3
j_gene: TRBJ1-1
CDR3aa: CASSRQGSEAFF
CDR3nt: TGTGCCAGCAGTCGGCAGGGGTCTGAAGCTTTCTTT

d_gene: .
abundance: .
v_gene: TRBV2
j_gene: TRBJ2-3
CDR3aa: CASSEGTSTDTQYF
CDR3nt: TGTGCCAGCAGTGAGGGCACTAGCACAGATACGCAGTATTTT

d_gene: .
abundance: once
v_gene: TRBV10-1
j_gene: TRBJ1-6
CDR3aa: CASSDQGPSGNSPLHF
CDR3nt: TGCGCCAGCAGTGATCAGGGCCCGTCAGGTAATTCACCCCTCCACTTT

d_gene: .
abundance: .
v_gene: TRBV14
j_gene: TRBJ1-1
CDR3aa: CASSRERGSTEAFF
CDR3nt: TGTGCCAGCAGCCGGGAAAGGGGGTCCACTGAAGCTTTCTTT

d_gene: .
abundance: .
v_gene: TRBV5-4
j_gene: TRBJ1-1
CDR3aa: CASSGSDRKAFF
CDR3nt: TGTGCCAGCAGCGGTTCGGACAGAAAAGCTTTCTTT

d_gene: TRBD1
abundance: .
v_gene: TRBV6-5
j_gene: TRBJ1-1
CDR3aa: CASSYSSTGDTEAFF
CDR3nt: TGTGCCAGCAGTTACTCCTCTACAGGGGATACTGAAGCTTTCTTT

d_gene: .
abundance: .
v_gene: TRBV4-2
j_gene: TRBJ1-1
CDR3aa: CASSQTGGNTEAFF
CDR3nt: TGTGCCAGCAGCCAGACAGGAGGTAACACTGAAGCTTTCTTT

d_gene: TRBD1
abundance: once
v_gene: TRBV19
j_gene: TRBJ1-6
CDR3aa: CASTRTGGLNSPLHF
CDR3nt: TGTGCCAGTACGCGGACAGGGGGCCTTAATTCACCCCTCCACTTT

d_gene: TRBD2
abundance: .
v_gene: TRBV7-9
j_gene: TRBJ2-7
CDR3aa: CASSWGTVAGPTSYEQYF
CDR3nt: TGTGCCAGCAGCTGGGGGACGGTAGCGGGCCCAACCTCCTACGAGCAGTACTTC

d_gene: .
abundance: .
v_gene: TRBV4-1
j_gene: TRBJ1-2
CDR3aa: CASSLGTHGDGYTF
CDR3nt: TGCGCCAGCAGCCTTGGGACACATGGGGATGGCTACACCTTC

d_gene: .
abundance: .
v_gene: TRBV19
j_gene: TRBJ1-2
CDR3aa: CASSITDRPLYGYTF
CDR3nt: TGTGCCAGTAGTATTACGGACAGACCACTCTATGGCTACACCTTC